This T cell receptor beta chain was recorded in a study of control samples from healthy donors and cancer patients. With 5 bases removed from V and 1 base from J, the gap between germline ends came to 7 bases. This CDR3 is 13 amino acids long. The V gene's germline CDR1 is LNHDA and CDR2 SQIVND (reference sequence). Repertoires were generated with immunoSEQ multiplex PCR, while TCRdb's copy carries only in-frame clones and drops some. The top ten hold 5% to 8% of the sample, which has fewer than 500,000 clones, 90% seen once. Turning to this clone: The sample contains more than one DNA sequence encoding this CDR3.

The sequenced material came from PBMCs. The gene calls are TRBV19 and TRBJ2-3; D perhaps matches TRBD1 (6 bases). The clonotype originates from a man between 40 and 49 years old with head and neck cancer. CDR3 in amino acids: CASSPGGTDTQYF. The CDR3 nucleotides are TGTGCCAGTAGTCCAGGGGGCACAGATACGCAGTATTTT.